Below, 30 T cell receptor beta chains from the same sample are listed, as sequenced in a study of CD8+ T cells in alopecia areata. In each case, RNA was isolated and then reverse transcribed into cDNA as the sequencing template. TCRdb keeps only in-frame clones here, not all; method: immunoSEQ multiplex PCR. The sample yields approximately 130,000 clones, 47% seen once. Sequenced material: NKG2D-low CD8+ T cells sorted from blood. These receptors all come from a human donor with alopecia areata.

In its sample, this clone was seen a few times. The V gene is TRBV6-5, the J gene TRBJ2-7; D is uncertain. Germline loops: CDR1 MNHEY, CDR2 SVGAGI. The length of the CDR3 is 14 residues. V was clipped by 2 bases and J by 3 bases, with 11 bases between them. CDR3 protein: CASSYGGVGYEQYF. DNA of the CDR3: TGTGCCAGCAGTTACGGTGGTGTAGGCTACGAGCAGTACTTC.

The chain couples TRBV29-1 to TRBJ2-1; 11 bases agree with TRBD2. This CDR3 region has 14 residues. V gave up 7 bases and J gave up 2 bases; unmatched junction bases: 4. The germline V gene has CDR1 SQVTM and CDR2 ANQGSEA. CDR3 in amino acids: CSAVTSGAYNEQFF. In DNA, the CDR3 is TGCAGCGCCGTGACTAGCGGGGCCTACAATGAGCAGTTCTTC.

J is TRBJ2-4 and V is TRBV21-1; TRBD2 is the table's D call, not checked against the DNA. TRBV21-1 corresponds to a pseudogene. The CDR3 runs to 14 residues. The CDR3 sequence: CASSNEGSKNIQYF. In nucleotides, the CDR3 is TGTGCCAGCAGCAATGAGGGATCCAAAAACATTCAGTACTTC.

This clone came up a few times. The chain employs TRBV29-1 and TRBJ2-3; D not certain. V dropped 3 bases and J dropped 2 bases, with 12 bases sitting between them. CDR3 length equals 14 residues. The germline gives CDR1 SQVTM, CDR2 ANQGSEA. The CDR3 reads CSVDGRKPTDTQYF. The CDR3 region has the DNA TGCAGCGTTGACGGCCGAAAACCCACAGATACGCAGTATTTT.

The chain carries TRBV9 and TRBJ1-5; D remains ambiguous. The V end lost 0 bases, the J end lost 1 base, and 8 bases lay between the germline ends. The germline CDR1 and CDR2 sequences are SGDLS and YYNGEE. CDR3 length: 15 residues. CDR3 protein: CASSVGQVSNQPQHF. DNA for the CDR3: TGTGCCAGCAGCGTAGGTCAGGTGAGCAATCAGCCCCAGCATTTT.

This clone was seen more than once but under ten times. The gene calls are TRBV29-1 and TRBJ2-5; possibly TRBD2 for D (6 bases). Germline V gene sequence: CDR1 SQVTM, CDR2 ANQGSEA. This CDR3 is built from 14 residues. V lost 7 bases to trimming and J lost 2 bases, with 17 bases between them. For the CDR3, the DNA is TGCAGCGCCGACCGCAGCGGAGGGCAAGAGACCCAGTACTTC. Its protein product is CSADRSGGQETQYF.

The rearrangement uses TRBV2 and TRBJ2-5; TRBD2 matches at 12 bases. The CDR3 runs to 15 residues. Germline V gives CDR1 SNHLY, CDR2 FYNNEI. The trim removed 7 bases at V and 3 bases at J, leaving 6 bases unmatched. The CDR3 region is CASKHRLAGEETQYF. In nucleotides, the CDR3 is TGTGCCAGCAAACATAGACTAGCGGGAGAAGAGACCCAGTACTTC.

In its sample, this clone was seen a few times. Other DNA sequences in this sample translate to the same CDR3. The gene calls are TRBV29-1 and TRBJ2-3; D is uncertain. Deletions cut 1 base from V and 0 bases from J, with 5 bases between. The CDR3 covers 13 residues. Germline V gene lookup returns CDR1 SQVTM and CDR2 ANQGSEA. The CDR3 nucleotides read TGCAGCGTTGAAGGCGGAAGCACAGATACGCAGTATTTT. This encodes CSVEGGSTDTQYF.

The chain employs TRBV27 and TRBJ2-7, with 8 bases identical to TRBD1. This CDR3 comprises 14 residues. The germline CDR1 and CDR2 sequences are MNHEY and SMNVEV (reference sequence). The V and J ends lost 1 base and 7 bases, in that order; junction bases with no gene match: 6. The CDR3 nucleotides read TGTGCCAGCAGTTTATACAGGGGGTCGAGGGAGCAGTACTTC. Protein product: CASSLYRGSREQYF.

The gene calls are TRBV5-1 and TRBJ2-5, with TRBD1 matching 9 bases. With 4 bases clipped from V and 4 bases from J, the junction kept 8 bases outside the gene matches. Germline CDR1 and CDR2: SGHRS and YFSETQ. The CDR3 extends over 15 amino acids. The chain's CDR3 is CASSQTRGQGETQYF. DNA for the CDR3: TGCGCCAGCAGCCAAACAAGGGGACAGGGAGAGACCCAGTACTTC.

Of note for this clone: The same CDR3 can be traced to other DNA sequences in this sample. The chain couples TRBV4-1 to TRBJ2-7, with 7 positions matching TRBD1. Germline-derived CDR1 and CDR2 are MGHRA and YSYEKL. J was trimmed by 2 bases and V by 1 base; bases with no gene match: 2. This CDR3 spans 14 amino acids. The CDR3 reads CASSQGQGAYEQYF. For the CDR3, the DNA is TGCGCCAGCAGCCAAGGGCAGGGGGCCTACGAGCAGTACTTC.

This clone was seen more than once but under ten times. The V gene is TRBV6-5, the J gene TRBJ2-6; TRBD1 is a possible D gene (6 bases). Germline CDR1 MNHEY, CDR2 SVGAGI. V lost 0 bases, J lost 4 bases, and 10 bases lay in between. The CDR3 length is 16 residues. CDR3 sequence: CASSYSAGVGANVLTF. CDR3 bases: TGTGCCAGCAGTTACTCGGCAGGGGTCGGGGCCAACGTCCTGACTTTC.

This clone occurred a few times. This chain uses TRBV29-1 with TRBJ2-2; D gene uncertain. CDR3 size: 13 residues. Trimming stripped 2 bases from V and 2 bases from J, with 6 bases between. Germline values: CDR1 SQVTM, CDR2 ANQGSEA. CDR3 DNA: TGCAGCGTTGAAAAAGGAAACACCGGGGAGCTGTTTTTT. This translates into CSVEKGNTGELFF.

This chain uses TRBV5-4 with TRBJ2-7; weak D call: TRBD2 (5 bases). Germline V CDR1 and CDR2: SGHNT, YYREEE (reference sequence). The CDR3 loop spans 12 amino acids. The V end lost 0 bases, the J end lost 4 bases, and 5 bases lay between the germline ends. The CDR3 coding sequence is TGTGCCAGCAGCTTGGGAGGGTACGAGCAGTACTTC. This sequence encodes CASSLGGYEQYF.

The chain has TRBV29-1 and TRBJ2-1; 9 positions agree with TRBD1. The CDR3 spans 14 residues. Germline values: CDR1 SQVTM, CDR2 ANQGSEA. The junction had 10 bases not matched to a gene; V was cut back by 6 bases and J by 7 bases. CDR3 residues: CSVGTGKNGNEQFF. For the CDR3, the DNA is TGCAGCGTCGGGACAGGGAAGAACGGGAATGAGCAGTTCTTC.

This clone was seen just once. CDR3 residues: CASSAGQGNNEQFF. The DNA for the CDR3 is TGCGCCAGCAGCGCCGGACAGGGAAACAATGAGCAGTTCTTC. The rearrangement joins TRBV5-1 to TRBJ2-1, with 8 bases fitting TRBD1. The V gene's germline CDR1 is SGHRS and CDR2 YFSETQ. J lost 5 bases, V lost 4 bases, and 5 bases had no gene match. The CDR3 sequence is 14 residues long. Based on the CDR3 plus reference TRBV5-1 and TRBJ2-1, the full variable domain is KAGVTQTPRYLIKTRGQQVTLSCSPISGHRSVSWYQQTPGQGLQFLFEYFSETQRNKGNFPGRFSGRQFSNSRSEMNVSTLELGDSALYLCASSAGQGNNEQFFGPGTRLTVL.

The chain links TRBV29-1 to TRBJ2-1, with unresolved D. This CDR3 has 10 residues. Per germline, CDR1 SQVTM and CDR2 ANQGSEA. Trimming removed 4 bases from V and 11 bases from J, with 9 bases in between. CDR3 bases: TGCAGCGTTGTCGACGGGCAGCAGTTCTTC. Translating it yields CSVVDGQQFF.

There are a few counts of this clone. This rearrangement joins TRBV13 to TRBJ2-7; D is unclear. The CDR3 length is 12 residues. V was shortened by 0 bases and J by 7 bases, with 7 bases between the two germline ends. Germline V gives CDR1 PRHDT, CDR2 FYEKMQ (reference sequence). CDR3 amino acids: CASSLGIVEQYF. CDR3 coding DNA: TGTGCCAGCAGCTTAGGGATTGTGGAGCAGTACTTC.

In its sample, this clone was seen a few times. The V call is TRBV27, the J call TRBJ2-1, with D maybe TRBD1 (6 bases). There are 12 residues in the CDR3. Trimming took off 5 bases at V and 8 bases at J, with 10 bases between the two ends. Germline V gene sequence: CDR1 MNHEY, CDR2 SMNVEV (reference sequence). The CDR3 coding sequence is TGTGCCAGCAGTGGAGCAGGGGATGAGCAGTTCTTC. Its protein is CASSGAGDEQFF.

This clone has a single count. This chain uses TRBV29-1 with TRBJ1-2, with TRBD1 as a possible D gene (6 bases). Trimming took off 7 bases at V and 7 bases at J, with 19 bases between the two ends. CDR1 and CDR2 from the germline V gene are SQVTM and ANQGSEA. The CDR3 is 13 amino acids. The CDR3 DNA reads as TGCAGCGCCCCGGGGGCGGGCCGGGGTGGCTACACCTTC. This encodes CSAPGAGRGGYTF. Supplemented by reference TRBV29-1 and TRBJ1-2, the full variable domain reads SAVISQKPSRDICQRGTSLTIQCQVDSQVTMMFWYRQQPGQSLTLIATANQGSEATYESGFVIDKFPISRPNLTFSTLTVSNMSPEDSSIYLCSAPGAGRGGYTFGSGTRLTVV.

This clone was counted a few times. The chain has TRBV19 and TRBJ2-7, with 7 nucleotides matching TRBD1. CDR1 and CDR2 (germline): LNHDA, SQIVND (reference sequence). The CDR3 runs 13 residues. With 6 bases clipped from V and 0 bases from J, the junction kept 2 bases outside the gene matches. CDR3 in amino acids: CASSPGGSYEQYF. CDR3 sequence (DNA): TGTGCCAGTAGCCCAGGGGGCTCCTACGAGCAGTACTTC.

This clone was seen more than once but under ten times. J is TRBJ2-1 and V is TRBV10-3, with TRBD2 matching over 10 bases. This CDR3 has 15 amino acids. Germline V gives CDR1 ENHRY, CDR2 SYGVKD. V was clipped by 0 bases and J by 7 bases; unmatched bases: 3. The CDR3 DNA reads as TGTGCCATCAGTGAGTCCGGACTAGCGGTAAATGAGCAGTTCTTC. Translated, it gives CAISESGLAVNEQFF.

The rearrangement joins TRBV29-1 to TRBJ2-3; D gene ambiguous. The CDR3 totals 16 residues. Germline V gives CDR1 SQVTM, CDR2 ANQGSEA. V gave up 0 bases and J gave up 4 bases, with 17 bases separating them. CDR3 sequence: CSVEDDNSISADTQYF. CDR3 nucleotides: TGCAGCGTTGAAGATGACAACAGTATTTCGGCAGATACGCAGTATTTT.

A few counts support this clone. V usage is TRBV30 and J usage is TRBJ2-6; D is perhaps TRBD1 or TRBD2 (6 bases each). Trimming left V 4 bases short and J 0 bases short, with 10 bases between. The CDR3 consists of 15 residues. Germline V gene lookup returns CDR1 GTSNPN and CDR2 SVGIG (reference sequence). The CDR3 DNA follows: TGTGCCTGGACCGAGGGGGGCTCTGGGGCCAACGTCCTGACTTTC. Amino acid sequence: CAWTEGGSGANVLTF.

The table lists this clone with a few counts. The chain employs TRBV29-1 and TRBJ2-3, with 10 positions matching TRBD2. This CDR3 region has 14 residues. V gave up 4 bases and J gave up 5 bases; unmatched junction bases: 6. Germline lookup yields CDR1 SQVTM and CDR2 ANQGSEA. CDR3 nucleotides: TGCAGCGTTGGAGCGGGAGGGCCGATAGATACGCAGTATTTT. Encoded protein: CSVGAGGPIDTQYF.

In its sample, this clone was seen a few times. V and J are TRBV21-1 and TRBJ2-4; TRBD1, the table's D call, lacks a check against the DNA. TRBV21-1 is a documented pseudogene. CDR3 length: 11 amino acids. CDR3 loop: CASTDKNIQYF. The CDR3 nucleotides read TGTGCCAGTACAGACAAAAACATTCAGTACTTC.

The chain carries TRBV13 and TRBJ2-7; the D gene is possibly TRBD2 (6 bases). V dropped 5 bases and J dropped 3 bases, with 14 bases sitting between them. This CDR3 contains 14 residues. Germline values: CDR1 PRHDT, CDR2 FYEKMQ (reference sequence). The CDR3 loop is CASSPRDSLYEQYF. The CDR3 region has the DNA TGTGCCAGCAGCCCTCGGGACTCCCTCTACGAGCAGTACTTC.

DNA for the CDR3: TGCAGCGTTGATGGGGGGCGCACAGATACGCAGTATTTT. Its translation is CSVDGGRTDTQYF. The gene calls are TRBV29-1 and TRBJ2-3; either TRBD1 or TRBD2 may fit D (6 bases each). This CDR3 is 13 amino acids long. V shed 3 bases and J shed 1 base, with 8 bases lying between them. The germline V gene encodes CDR1 SQVTM and CDR2 ANQGSEA.

The chain employs TRBV25-1 and TRBJ2-1; possible D gene TRBD2, 5 bases. Trimming shortened V by 2 bases and J by 9 bases, and 5 bases separated the two germline ends. Germline CDR1 MGHDK, CDR2 SYGVNS. This CDR3 comprises 11 residues. Here the CDR3 reads CASSERGEQFF. The CDR3 bases are TGTGCCAGCAGTGAACGGGGTGAGCAGTTCTTC.

This chain uses TRBV2 with TRBJ2-5; weak D call: TRBD2 (5 bases). V lost 0 bases and J lost 4, with 15 bases in between. Germline-derived CDR1 and CDR2 are SNHLY and FYNNEI. The CDR3 extends over 16 amino acids. The DNA for the CDR3 is TGTGCCAGCAGTGAAGCGCTTACCGGTGAGGGAGAGACCCAGTACTTC. Protein: CASSEALTGEGETQYF.